This record concerns one TCR beta chain sequence. The antigen is undetermined. V gave up 4 bases and J gave up 3 bases, with 9 bases separating them. Germline V CDR1 and CDR2: SEHNR, FQNEAQ (reference sequence). This CDR3 is 13 amino acids long. The source of the sample is a study of cytomegalovirus exposure and HLA in healthy donors. The overall study: The 90 to 150 validation repertoires, a later analysis reported, used the same platform as the roughly 610 first-cohort repertoires.

Some clones are missing from TCRdb's copy, which holds only in-frame ones; the method was immunoSEQ multiplex PCR. The table lists 100,000 to 150,000 clones, just under 90% of them singletons. Study-wide points: The study designated about 160 TCR beta chains cytomegalovirus-associated. CMV antigen specificity was confirmed in vitro for three CMV-associated chains.

The sequence was obtained from a man younger than 40 in good health and CMV-seronegative. Material: PBMCs. This chain uses TRBV7-9 with TRBJ1-1; D call uncertain. This CDR3 reads CASSSRAYTEAFF. CDR3 DNA sequence: TGTGCCAGCAGCTCGAGGGCTTACACTGAAGCTTTCTTT.